The 18 T cell receptor beta chains in this list originate from one sample, sequenced in a study of a mutant IDH1 vaccine in newly diagnosed glioma. Their antigens are not known. This sample's time point: week 23, last vaccination. In every dose of vaccine, 300 ug of mutant IDH1 20-mer peptide was given alongside topical imiquimod. The repertoire was sequenced with immunoSEQ multiplex PCR; TCRdb's copy has only in-frame clones and lacks some. Seen here are about 56,000 clones, 75% to 90% observed once, and the top ten hold approximately 1.5%. This material consisted of PBMCs, taken from a glioma patient whose treatment included an IDH1 peptide vaccine. Every receptor here comes from a man aged 40-50 years with glioma.

This sequence joins TRBV28 and TRBJ2-7; 7 positions match TRBD1. The length of the CDR3 is 13 residues. Trimming removed 9 bases from V and 4 bases from J; junction bases left unmatched: 9. The germline V gene has CDR1 MDHEN and CDR2 SYDVKM. The CDR3 loop reads CASRGQVGYEQYF. The CDR3 DNA reads TGTGCCAGTCGTGGACAGGTTGGGTACGAGCAGTACTTC.

The J gene is TRBJ2-7, the V gene TRBV27, with 7 bases aligning to TRBD1. The V gene end was trimmed by 4 bases and the J gene end by 2 bases; junction bases not matched to a gene: 5. Per the germline V gene, CDR1 is MNHEY and CDR2 is SMNVEV (reference sequence). The CDR3 is 14 amino acids. The CDR3 bases are TGTGCCAGCAGTTCCTACAGGGGAGCCTACGAGCAGTACTTC. This encodes CASSSYRGAYEQYF.

This rearrangement joins TRBV6-4 to TRBJ2-1, with TRBD2 identical over 9 bases. Per germline, CDR1 MRHNA and CDR2 SNTAGT. The CDR3 has 15 residues. V shed 1 base and J 5 bases; nucleotides not matched to a gene: 3. The CDR3 here is CASSDLAGGDNEQFF. DNA for the CDR3: TGTGCCAGCAGTGACTTGGCGGGAGGGGACAATGAGCAGTTCTTC.

This chain connects TRBV5-4 to TRBJ2-7; no definite D call. The CDR3 length is 15 residues. The germline CDR1 and CDR2 sequences are SGHNT and YYREEE (reference sequence). With 0 bases removed from V and 2 bases from J, the gap between germline ends came to 12 bases. CDR3 nucleotide sequence: TGTGCCAGCAGCTTGGCAGAAATTTCCACCTACGAGCAGTACTTC. Amino acid sequence: CASSLAEISTYEQYF. Complete variable domain (other parts from reference TRBV5-4 and TRBJ2-7): ETGVTQSPTHLIKTRGQQVTLRCSSQSGHNTVSWYQQALGQGPQFIFQYYREEENGRGNFPPRFSGLQFPNYSSELNVNALELDDSALYLCASSLAEISTYEQYFGPGTRLTVT.

The CDR3 DNA is TGTGCCAGCAGCTTTTCGGGTTTTACTGAAGCTTTCTTT. It specifies CASSFSGFTEAFF. The rearrangement uses TRBV7-3 and TRBJ1-1; D remains ambiguous. The CDR3 consists of 13 residues. Trimming took 3 bases from V and 5 from J, leaving 10 bases between them. The germline V gene has CDR1 SGHTA and CDR2 FQGTGA.

The V and J genes are TRBV19 and TRBJ1-4; TRBD1 might be the D (6 bases). V shed 10 bases and J shed 3 bases, with 12 bases lying between them. Germline V CDR1 and CDR2: LNHDA, SQIVND (reference sequence). The CDR3 has 13 amino acids. The CDR3 nucleotides read TGTGCCACCCAGGGGTGGGCTAATGAAAAACTGTTTTTT. Residues: CATQGWANEKLFF.

Details on this clone: Germline is not matched at one junction end, which may reflect a read error. For the CDR3, the DNA is TGTGCTAGCAGCTCCCCGGGTAGCGGGATAGAGACCCAGTACTTC. Translated, it gives CASSSPGSGIETQYF. The chain joins TRBV7-7 to TRBJ2-5; 8 bases line up with TRBD2. Germline CDR1 reads SSHAT; CDR2 reads FNYEAQ (reference sequence). The CDR3 covers 15 residues.

The chain carries TRBV19 and TRBJ1-3; no clear D. Deletions cut 6 bases from V and 0 bases from J, with 9 bases between. The germline gives CDR1 LNHDA, CDR2 SQIVND (reference sequence). This CDR3 region has 14 residues. DNA of the CDR3: TGTGCCAGTAGACCACCGTACTCTGGAAACACCATATATTTT. It codes for CASRPPYSGNTIYF.

V usage is TRBV19 and J usage is TRBJ2-5, with 8 positions matching TRBD2. This CDR3 is built from 19 residues. Germline V gives CDR1 LNHDA, CDR2 SQIVND (reference sequence). The J segment lost 2 bases and the V segment lost 5 bases, leaving 19 bases of the junction unmatched. The CDR3 region is CASSFSWASGSKKQETQYF. CDR3 DNA sequence: TGTGCCAGTAGTTTCTCCTGGGCTAGCGGGTCAAAGAAGCAAGAGACCCAGTACTTC.

This clone was seen just once. This rearrangement joins TRBV7-9 to TRBJ2-5; possible D gene TRBD1, 5 bases. Germline loops: CDR1 SEHNR, CDR2 FQNEAQ (reference sequence). V was pared by 7 bases and J by 5 bases, with 20 bases between. This CDR3 spans 15 amino acids. CDR3: CASKGPRLNRETQYF. CDR3 coding DNA: TGTGCCAGCAAGGGGCCCCGTCTCAACCGGGAGACCCAGTACTTC.

CDR3 nucleotide sequence: TGTGCCAGCAGTTATGCGACTAGCGGGAGTAAGACCCAGTACTTC. Amino acid sequence: CASSYATSGSKTQYF. The rearrangement links TRBV6-5 to TRBJ2-5, with 12 bases matching TRBD2. Germline assignment: CDR1 MNHEY and CDR2 SVGAGI. V lost 3 bases and J lost 6; bases outside the gene matches: 5. CDR3 length: 15 amino acids.

This chain links TRBV5-1 with TRBJ1-2, with TRBD1 matching 9 bases. After removal of 1 base from V and 6 bases from J, the junction contained 4 bases not matched to a gene. CDR3 length equals 14 residues. The V gene's germline CDR1 is SGHRS and CDR2 YFSETQ. Here the CDR3 reads CASSLIQGADGYTF. CDR3 DNA: TGCGCCAGCAGCTTGATACAGGGGGCGGATGGCTACACCTTC.

This rearrangement joins TRBV2 to TRBJ1-5; D gene unclear. Trimming left V 2 bases short and J 0 bases short, with 8 bases between. The CDR3 is made up of 15 amino acids. Germline V gives CDR1 SNHLY, CDR2 FYNNEI. The CDR3 protein is CASSERQHSNQPQHF. In nucleotides, the CDR3 is TGTGCCAGCAGTGAAAGGCAGCATAGCAATCAGCCCCAGCATTTT. The whole variable domain, remainder taken from reference TRBV2 and TRBJ1-5, is EPEVTQTPSHQVTQMGQEVILRCVPISNHLYFYWYRQILGQKVEFLVSFYNNEISEKSEIFDDQFSVERPDGSNFTLKIRSTKLEDSAMYFCASSERQHSNQPQHFGDGTRLSIL.

This clone qualifies as medium-sized (0.01 to 0.1%). The chain is built from TRBV6-5 and TRBJ1-1, with TRBD1 matching 8 bases. V dropped 6 bases and J dropped 0; count of bases not matched to a gene: 6. Germline V lookup: CDR1 MNHEY, CDR2 SVGAGI. CDR3 length: 15 residues. Written as DNA, the CDR3 is TGTGCCAGCAGGTATGGACAGGGTATGAACACTGAAGCTTTCTTT. This encodes CASRYGQGMNTEAFF.

V and J are TRBV27 and TRBJ2-7; 12 positions agree with TRBD2. There are 16 residues in the CDR3. CDR1 MNHEY and CDR2 SMNVEV come from the germline V gene (reference sequence). J gave up 4 bases and V 6 bases, and 10 bases lay outside the gene matches. The CDR3 loop reads CASSYSGTSGRYEQYF. The DNA for the CDR3 is TGTGCCAGCAGCTACTCAGGGACTAGCGGGCGATACGAGCAGTACTTC.

This chain joins TRBV6-5 and TRBJ2-7; tentatively, D is TRBD1 (5 bases). V dropped 2 bases and J dropped 1 base, with 12 bases sitting between them. The CDR3 totals 15 residues. CDR1 is MNHEY and CDR2 is SVGAGI in the germline V gene. Here the CDR3 DNA reads TGTGCCAGCAGTTACCAAGACAGCCTATCCTACGAGCAGTACTTC. Translation: CASSYQDSLSYEQYF.

The V and J genes are TRBV19 and TRBJ1-1; D unresolved. V lost 7 bases, J lost 7 bases, and 10 bases lay in between. This CDR3 has 11 residues. CDR1 and CDR2 (germline): LNHDA, SQIVND (reference sequence). CDR3 DNA sequence: TGTGCCAGTACCAAGGGTGGTGAAGCTTTCTTT. It codes for CASTKGGEAFF.

V and J are TRBV7-8 and TRBJ2-7; maybe TRBD1 (6 bases). Germline loops: CDR1 SGHVS, CDR2 FQNEAQ. The CDR3 spans 14 residues. The V gene lost 1 base and the J gene lost 3 bases, with 10 bases spanning the gap. The CDR3 loop reads CASSLGTDFYEQYF. CDR3 in DNA: TGTGCCAGCAGCTTAGGGACAGACTTCTACGAGCAGTACTTC.